Listed here are 15 T cell receptor beta chains from one sample, sequenced in a study of cytomegalovirus exposure and HLA in healthy donors listed by TCRdb under 2017. The library was produced with the immunoSEQ multiplex PCR assay. The multiplex PCR relied on a mix of 60 forward primers for TCR Vbeta segments and 13 reverse primers for TCR Jbeta segments. TCRdb took this table from immuneACCESS and kept in-frame rearrangements with V and J called. Such tables lack part of the clones; where checked against another copy, unresolved V genes explain under half of the gap, and the rest is unexplained. The sample has some 200,000 clones on record, about three quarters of them singletons. Jointly, the top ten make up 2.7% of the sample. Sequencing was performed on PBMCs. Receptors originate from a woman aged 55 to 70 in good health and CMV-seropositive.

The chain carries TRBV7-9 and TRBJ2-7; TRBD2 agrees at 9 bases. This CDR3 spans 16 amino acids. Germline lookup yields CDR1 SEHNR and CDR2 FQNEAQ (reference sequence). Trimming took 1 base from V and 2 from J; bases not matched to a gene: 6. CDR3 DNA sequence: TGTGCCAGCAGCTTAGTCGGCGGGGGGGCGGCCTACGAGCAGTACTTC. Translated: CASSLVGGGAAYEQYF.

The rearrangement joins TRBV6-1 to TRBJ1-5, with a possible D match to TRBD1 (5 bases). This CDR3 region has 15 residues. Germline values: CDR1 MNHNS, CDR2 SASEGT. Trimming cost V 5 bases and J 5 bases, with 16 bases left between them. CDR3 sequence: CASSFPTVSDQPQHF. CDR3 DNA sequence: TGTGCCAGCAGTTTCCCGACAGTGAGTGATCAGCCCCAGCATTTT.

V is TRBV4-3 and J is TRBJ1-2; the D is unclear. V was pared by 0 bases and J by 2 bases, with 19 bases between. CDR3 size: 18 residues. Germline V gives CDR1 LGHNA, CDR2 YSLEER. CDR3 loop: CASSQEAHAGKRNYGYTF. CDR3 coding DNA: TGCGCCAGCAGCCAAGAGGCTCACGCGGGGAAGAGAAACTATGGCTACACCTTC.

The chain employs TRBV7-2 and TRBJ2-1, with D maybe TRBD1 (6 bases). Germline loops: CDR1 SGHTA, CDR2 FQGNSA. CDR3 length: 16 amino acids. Trimming removed 2 bases from V and 0 bases from J, with 11 bases in between. The DNA for the CDR3 is TGTGCCAGCAGCTTATTGACAGGTAACTCCTACAATGAGCAGTTCTTC. It specifies CASSLLTGNSYNEQFF.

This clone occurred a few times. The chain couples TRBV5-5 to TRBJ1-6; D is perhaps TRBD1 (6 bases). Trimming took 0 bases from V and 14 from J, leaving 21 bases between them. CDR3 size: 16 residues. Germline lookup yields CDR1 SGHKS and CDR2 YYEKEE (reference sequence). CDR3 amino acids: CASSLEGDGGPRALHF. CDR3 coding DNA: TGTGCCAGCAGCTTGGAGGGGGACGGCGGGCCTAGGGCCCTCCACTTT.

The chain recombines TRBV7-2 with TRBJ1-5, with a weak D call TRBD1 (6 bases). Germline V gene sequence: CDR1 SGHTA, CDR2 FQGNSA. The CDR3 extends over 15 amino acids. Trimming took 4 bases from V and 4 from J, leaving 14 bases between them. The CDR3 DNA is TGTGCCAGCAGCTCTTCCGGGACATCAAATCAGCCCCAGCATTTT. This gives the protein CASSSSGTSNQPQHF. The whole variable domain, filled in from reference TRBV7-2 and TRBJ1-5, reads GAGVSQSPSNKVTEKGKDVELRCDPISGHTALYWYRQSLGQGLEFLIYFQGNSAPDKSGLPSDRFSAERTGGSVSTLTIQRTQQEDSAVYLCASSSSGTSNQPQHFGDGTRLSIL.

This chain uses TRBV7-9 with TRBJ1-5; a possible D gene is TRBD1 (5 bases). The germline CDR1 and CDR2 sequences are SEHNR and FQNEAQ (reference sequence). The CDR3 has 15 amino acids. V lost 5 bases, J lost 4 bases, and 15 bases lay in between. CDR3 protein: CASSRSGGINQPQHF. For the CDR3, the DNA is TGTGCCAGCAGCCGTTCGGGGGGGATAAATCAGCCCCAGCATTTT.

The chain combines TRBV9 with TRBJ2-1; 7 bases are a match to TRBD1. The J segment lost 1 base and the V segment lost 3 bases, leaving 7 bases of the junction unmatched. Per germline, CDR1 SGDLS and CDR2 YYNGEE. This CDR3 region has 16 residues. CDR3 nucleotide sequence: TGTGCCAGCAGCGATAAGACAGGGATGTCCTACAATGAGCAGTTCTTC. It translates to CASSDKTGMSYNEQFF.

In its sample, this clone was seen once. The chain has TRBV5-1 and TRBJ2-3, with 10 bases aligning to TRBD2. This CDR3 comprises 16 residues. Per the germline V gene, CDR1 is SGHRS and CDR2 is YFSETQ. The J segment lost 5 bases and the V segment lost 0 bases, leaving 6 bases of the junction unmatched. CDR3 nucleotide sequence: TGCGCCAGCAGCTTGGGGACTAGCGGAAACATAGATACGCAGTATTTT. This gives the protein CASSLGTSGNIDTQYF.

The rearrangement joins TRBV19 to TRBJ1-1; perhaps TRBD1 as D (5 bases). V was trimmed by 6 bases and J by 1 base, leaving 12 bases between them. From germline, CDR1 is LNHDA and CDR2 SQIVND (reference sequence). The CDR3 spans 14 residues. CDR3 residues: CASRGGQANTEAFF. The DNA for the CDR3 is TGTGCCAGTAGGGGCGGACAAGCGAACACTGAAGCTTTCTTT. The full variable domain, in which reference TRBV19 and TRBJ1-1 provide the parts outside the CDR3, is DGGITQSPKYLFRKEGQNVTLSCEQNLNHDAMYWYRQDPGQGLRLIYYSQIVNDFQKGDIAEGYSVSREKKESFPLTVTSAQKNPTAFYLCASRGGQANTEAFFGQGTRLTVV.

The chain combines TRBV7-2 with TRBJ2-1, with TRBD1 matching over 11 bases. The CDR3 runs 16 residues. Germline CDR1 SGHTA, CDR2 FQGNSA. The V gene end was trimmed by 4 bases and the J gene end by 5 bases; junction bases not matched to a gene: 7. The CDR3, as DNA: TGTGCCAGCAGCTCCCGGACAGGGGGCGGCAACAATGAGCAGTTCTTC. Its protein product is CASSSRTGGGNNEQFF.

The table lists this clone with a few counts. The chain couples TRBV30 to TRBJ1-3; 7 bases line up with TRBD1. Per germline, CDR1 GTSNPN and CDR2 SVGIG (reference sequence). J gave up 0 bases and V 3 bases, and 5 bases lay outside the gene matches. The CDR3 length is 15 residues. The CDR3 region is CAWRRDRFSGNTIYF. The CDR3 nucleotides read TGTGCCTGGAGAAGGGACAGATTCTCTGGAAACACCATATATTTT.

There are a few counts of this clone. This sequence joins TRBV27 and TRBJ2-3; 9 nucleotides match TRBD1. Germline values: CDR1 MNHEY, CDR2 SMNVEV (reference sequence). The CDR3 loop spans 14 amino acids. The junction had 9 bases not matched to a gene; V was cut back by 8 bases and J by 6 bases. CDR3 sequence (DNA): TGTGCCAGCGGTAGGGGACAGGGCAGTGATACGCAGTATTTT. It encodes CASGRGQGSDTQYF.

The rearrangement uses TRBV4-3 and TRBJ1-4; 7 bases align to TRBD1. This CDR3 has 19 residues. V dropped 1 base and J dropped 0; count of bases not matched to a gene: 11. CDR1 is LGHNA, CDR2 YSLEER, per germline. The CDR3 here is CASSQVHDRVPATNEKLFF. The CDR3 coding sequence is TGCGCCAGCAGCCAAGTCCACGACAGGGTTCCTGCAACTAATGAAAAACTGTTTTTT.

On this clone itself: Compared with germline, one end of the junction differs, possibly owing to a read error. The genes are TRBV25-1 and TRBJ1-2; D not certain. CDR3 length equals 15 residues. Germline assignment: CDR1 MGHDK and CDR2 SYGVNS. In nucleotides, the CDR3 is TGTGCCAGCAGCGAATTAGGCAGACAAAACTATGGCTACACCTTC. Translated: CASSELGRQNYGYTF.